This T cell receptor (delta chain) comes out of a study of γδ T cells in repeated Plasmodium falciparum infection (dated by TCRdb to 2020 to 2022). Background for the entire study: The natural-infection arm enrolled Malian children exposed to intense seasonal malaria transmission, compared against age and gender matched Australian children. Four controlled human malaria infections were administered to several malaria-naive U.S. adults over around 640 days by bites from P. falciparum NF54-infected Anopheles stephensi mosquitoes. The study looked at how repeated Plasmodium falciparum infection shapes the human gammadelta T cell repertoire, using both natural infection in Mali and controlled human malaria infection. Controlled-infection subjects were sampled at baseline, immediately before selected infections, and 21 days after each infection. Malian gammadelta TCR repertoires were analysed cross-sectionally in periods with no transmission and longitudinally across episodes of acute febrile malaria.

Points on this clone: The antigen this receptor binds is unknown. A read error likely explains why the TCRdb protein, taken from a much larger clone, differs from this DNA's translation at residue 12; the protein shown is translated from the DNA.

Study-wide findings and limitations: The Malian cohort came from a small rural village of predominantly one ethnic group, limiting generalizability. Waves of new clonotype selection in Vdelta2-negative, largely Vdelta1+, gammadelta TCR repertoires appeared to be driven by repeated controlled infections. The controlled-infection cohort was small, limiting analysis of inter-individual variability in gammadelta T cell responses. Vgamma9/Vdelta2+ TCR repertoires showed a highly stable polyclonal repertoire over time and infection, with many inter-individual overlapping TCRgamma sequences. Vdelta2-negative gammadelta TCR repertoires from Malian children appeared more clonally expanded, less diverse and less shared than those of Australian children.

The CDR3 numbers 22 residues from cysteine through phenylalanine. The read is trimmed to its CDR3 DNA, 66 bases read in frame from base 1. CDR1 and CDR2, looked up from the germline V gene, are TSWWSYY and QGS. The trim is 4 bases for V and 0 bases for J, with a gap of 33 bases between the germline ends. To prepare the library, multiplex PCR was applied. The instrument given in TCRdb is Illumina MiSeq. Each sorted gammadelta T cell sample was sequenced for both the TCR gamma (TRG) and TCR delta (TRD) chains. As for the original processing: Repertoire analyses included clonotype tree plots, accumulated frequency of the top 20 clonotypes, diversity index (DI) and D75 metrics. TCRdb called clones from the public reads with CATT, and repeated DNA sequences were later combined into one row. The V and J calls were determined by TCRdb, not by the authors. This sample holds 50,000 to 65,000 delta-chain clones; over 1.5% were observed only once. About 15% of the sample comes from the top ten.

Vgamma9/Vdelta2+ and Vdelta2-negative gammadelta T cell populations were flow-sorted from peripheral blood mononuclear cells for bulk TCR repertoire analysis. The TCR comes from a pool of human donors (malaria-infected and uninfected, not separated). Sequencing used gamma-delta T cells from blood. The chain links TRDV1 with TRDJ1, with a weak D call of TRDD3 (6 bases match). The J gene was missing in TCRdb and was found by matching the end of the DNA to germline. The DNA reads as follows: TGTGCTCTTGGGGGATCTACGGCCGGGATAAGGTGGGGTCTCCGGTACACCGATAAACTCATCTTT. Its translation reads: CALGGSTAGIRWGLRYTDKLIF.